This T cell receptor beta chain was retrieved from a study of tumor-infiltrating lymphocytes in primary liver carcinoma. Without any cell sorting, roughly 20-33 mg of bulk tissue yielded co-extracted RNA and DNA. This CDR3 is built from 14 residues. In germline, CDR1 is GTSNPN, CDR2 SVGIG (reference sequence). Trimming stripped 7 bases from V and 8 bases from J, with 21 bases between. A note on this clonotype: This may be a read error, as it is one base from a much larger clone.

Researchers generated TCR beta cDNA from roughly 510 ng of total RNA, relying on a constant-region primer. Construction of TCR beta libraries relied on three successive nested multiplex PCR rounds employing slightly modified ARM-PCR. Rounds one and two of PCR, each of 10 cycles, were primed with TRBV1-TRBV30 forward primers and a C-beta reverse primer. TCRdb independently ran MiXCR on the multiplex PCR reads; one entry per CDR3 protein. The sample shows 99,000 or so distinct CDR3 sequences, approximately 68% of them seen only once. The clonotype comes from an older woman with primary liver carcinoma and hepatitis B virus infection. Specimen: liver tumor tissue from sampling region 5. Subset denoted: tumor region T5, tumor centre. This sequence joins TRBV30 and TRBJ2-1, with D tentatively TRBD2 (6 bases). The CDR3 sequence: CAYALPGARDEQFF. CDR3 nucleotides: TGTGCCTACGCACTACCGGGAGCTCGGGATGAGCAGTTCTTC.